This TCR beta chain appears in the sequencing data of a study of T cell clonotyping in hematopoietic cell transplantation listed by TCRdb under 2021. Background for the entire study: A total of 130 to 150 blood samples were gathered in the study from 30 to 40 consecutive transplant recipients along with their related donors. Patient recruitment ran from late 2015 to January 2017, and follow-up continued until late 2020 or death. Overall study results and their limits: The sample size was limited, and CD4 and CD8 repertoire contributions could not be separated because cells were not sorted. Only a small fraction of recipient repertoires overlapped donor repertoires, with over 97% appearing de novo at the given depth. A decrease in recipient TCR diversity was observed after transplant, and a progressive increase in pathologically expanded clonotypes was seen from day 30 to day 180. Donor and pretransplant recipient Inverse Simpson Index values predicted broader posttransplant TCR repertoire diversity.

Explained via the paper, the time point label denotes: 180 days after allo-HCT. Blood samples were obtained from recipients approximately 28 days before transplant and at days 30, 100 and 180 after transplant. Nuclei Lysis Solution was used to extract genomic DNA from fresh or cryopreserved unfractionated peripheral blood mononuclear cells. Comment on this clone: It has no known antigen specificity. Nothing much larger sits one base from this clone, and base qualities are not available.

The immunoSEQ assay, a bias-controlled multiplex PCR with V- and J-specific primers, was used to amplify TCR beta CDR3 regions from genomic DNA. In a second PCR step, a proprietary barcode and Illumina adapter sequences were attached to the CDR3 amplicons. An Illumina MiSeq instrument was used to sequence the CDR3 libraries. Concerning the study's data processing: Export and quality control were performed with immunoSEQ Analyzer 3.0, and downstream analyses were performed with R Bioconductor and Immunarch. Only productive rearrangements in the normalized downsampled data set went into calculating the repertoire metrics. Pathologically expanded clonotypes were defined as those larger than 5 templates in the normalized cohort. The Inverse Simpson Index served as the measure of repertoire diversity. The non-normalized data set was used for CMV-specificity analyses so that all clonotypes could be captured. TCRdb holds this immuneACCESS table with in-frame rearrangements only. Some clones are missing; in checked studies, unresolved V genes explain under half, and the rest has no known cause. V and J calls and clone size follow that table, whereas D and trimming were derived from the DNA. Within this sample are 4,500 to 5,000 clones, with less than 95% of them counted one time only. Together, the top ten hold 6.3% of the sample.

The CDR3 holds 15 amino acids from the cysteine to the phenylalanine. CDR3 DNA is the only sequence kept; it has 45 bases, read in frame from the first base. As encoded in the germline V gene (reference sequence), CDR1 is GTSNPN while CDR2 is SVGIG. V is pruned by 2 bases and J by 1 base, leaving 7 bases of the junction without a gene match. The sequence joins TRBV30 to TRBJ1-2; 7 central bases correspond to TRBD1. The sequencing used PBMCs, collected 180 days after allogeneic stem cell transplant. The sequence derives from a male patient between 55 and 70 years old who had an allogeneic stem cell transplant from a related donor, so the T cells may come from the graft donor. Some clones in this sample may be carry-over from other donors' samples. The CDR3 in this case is CAWSKGQGVNYGYTF. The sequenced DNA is TGTGCCTGGAGTAAGGGGCAGGGGGTTAACTATGGCTACACCTTC.